A selection of T cell receptor beta chains follows, all from one sample in a study of cytomegalovirus exposure and HLA in healthy donors. Profiled with immunoSEQ multiplex PCR; TCRdb holds only in-frame clones, not every one. The repertoire includes roughly 120,000 clones, roughly 71% of them detected once, and roughly 8.3% sits in the top ten. Material for sequencing was PBMCs. These receptor sequences come from a man between 18 and 29 years old in good health and CMV-seropositive. CDR3s include the opening cysteine and the closing phenylalanine or tryptophan. Expanded clones are given a class, and other clones once, few, many or no size at all.

clone_size j_call v_call cdr3_aa
once TRBJ2-3 TRBV7-2 CASSFADTQYF
many TRBJ1-1 TRBV5-4 CASSLYGENTEAFF
few TRBJ2-1 TRBV2 CASNSGGPYNEQFF
. TRBJ1-4 TRBV7-9 CASSPTGGGEKLFF
. TRBJ2-7 TRBV29-1 CSVEQDSYEQYF
. TRBJ1-2 TRBV5-1 CASSLYRGGYGYTF
. TRBJ2-1 TRBV10-1 CASSAVDRGPGQFF
few TRBJ2-5 TRBV7-2 CASSPESRDRDMRKTQYF
few TRBJ2-3 TRBV29-1 CSTEGGSATLGTDTQYF
. TRBJ2-1 TRBV18 CASSPSAGVDEQFF
few TRBJ1-1 TRBV7-9 CASSRTDYTEAFF
once TRBJ2-5 TRBV5-1 CASSLPSGETQYF
. TRBJ2-1 TRBV29-1 CSVEGASGAYNEQFF
. TRBJ2-3 TRBV30 CAYTTGVFVDTQYF
. TRBJ1-5 TRBV6-4 CASDDRDRRSNQPQHF
. TRBJ2-2 TRBV11-2 CASSLTGVSGELFF
few TRBJ1-5 TRBV28 CASSRRPRTGLMGSNQPQHF
few TRBJ1-1 TRBV29-1 CSVEGLRVGWTYTEAFF
. TRBJ2-2 TRBV2 CASSTDRGRGAGELFF
. TRBJ1-6 TRBV6-5 CASSYQGSRGSPLHF
. TRBJ1-2 TRBV11-2 CASSPKGSPSGYTF
. TRBJ2-1 TRBV5-4 CASRGGSSYNEQFF
. TRBJ2-1 TRBV11-2 CASSTSGGAYEQFF
. TRBJ2-5 TRBV5-6 CASSRKVAGGGMNQETQYF
. TRBJ2-1 TRBV28 CASSSLGHNEQFF
many TRBJ1-5 TRBV2 CASSWVTRGGNQPQHF
few TRBJ2-5 TRBV10-3 CAIRDREETQYF
. TRBJ2-2 TRBV7-9 CASSQGAGFTGELFF
. TRBJ2-3 TRBV6-1 CASSGGGGSDTQYF
few TRBJ2-2 TRBV6-6 CASRSTEMNTGELFF
. TRBJ2-7 TRBV6-5 CASSYPGQGGFYEQYF
few TRBJ1-3 TRBV29-1 CSVEEWGGRSSGNTIYF
. TRBJ1-1 TRBV5-1 CASSRLGDINTEAFF
. TRBJ2-1 TRBV28 CASSLSRFGANEQFF
. TRBJ2-5 TRBV5-1 CASSLMAQGAGETQYF
. TRBJ1-5 TRBV2 CASSMDRGSSSAQHF
. TRBJ1-1 TRBV2 CASSGGYSNTEAFF
. TRBJ1-6 TRBV15 CATSRDRSWESNSPLHF
. TRBJ2-7 TRBV7-9 CASSGIKLTGGYPYEQYF
. TRBJ1-1 TRBV5-1 CASSLSRDTEAFF
few TRBJ1-1 TRBV6-4 CASREGTNTEAFF
. TRBJ1-1 TRBV6-5 CASSPGLGTEAFF
. TRBJ2-5 TRBV6-5 CASSYSNREETQYF
few TRBJ1-6 TRBV21-1 CASSNRTLSSYNSPLHF
. TRBJ1-5 TRBV6-5 CASGLAGTGNQPQHF
once TRBJ1-5 TRBV5-5 CASSTDRVEGLPQHF
few TRBJ2-3 TRBV7-9 CASSFWTGSTDTQYF
few TRBJ2-1 TRBV4-1 CASSQDGQGAFLGNEQFF
. TRBJ2-3 TRBV18 CASSPSITDTQYF
. . TRBV2 CASSERLRAYEQYF
few TRBJ1-6 TRBV5-6 CASSSDPLTGTYNSPLHF
. TRBJ2-7 TRBV10-2 CASISLDNYEQYF
. TRBJ1-4 TRBV10-3 CAISESEGLGEKLFF
. TRBJ1-1 TRBV5-8 CASSLKDRENTEAFF
. TRBJ1-1 TRBV29-1 CSVGQGATEAFF
. TRBJ2-7 TRBV28 CASSIQGDEQYF
. TRBJ2-5 TRBV2 CASSVRVWETQYF